These T cell receptor beta chains were read from a single sample in a study of T-cell memory formation after mild COVID-19. TCRdb ran MiXCR on the 5' RACE reads and lists one entry per CDR3 protein. The sample carries roughly 240,000 distinct CDR3 sequences, roughly 16% recorded once. Material: PBMCs or a T cell subset sorted from them (not recorded which). The origin of the receptors is a man aged 18-30 years who had mild COVID-19 (a few samples of this study predate the infection). Cell type and time point are not known. The CDR3 runs from the conserved cysteine through the conserved F or W. A D gene is named only where the DNA matches it firmly. Clone size is not always given. Where it is, it says once, few, many or a class for expanded clones.

J gene: TRBJ1-2; clone size: -; D gene: -; V gene: TRBV6-5; CDR3 DNA: TGTGCCAGCAGTTACAGGGATCAATATGGCTACACCTTC; CDR3 protein: CASSYRDQYGYTF
J gene: TRBJ1-4; clone size: -; D gene: TRBD1; V gene: TRBV6-2/TRBV6-3; CDR3 DNA: TGTGCCAGCAGGGGGACAGCAACTAATGAAAAACTGTTTTTT; CDR3 protein: CASRGTATNEKLFF
J gene: TRBJ1-1; clone size: few; D gene: -; V gene: TRBV9; CDR3 DNA: TGTGCCAGCAGCGTCCTTCCGGTAGGCACTGAAGCTTTCTTT; CDR3 protein: CASSVLPVGTEAFF
J gene: TRBJ2-3; clone size: -; D gene: TRBD2; V gene: TRBV10-3; CDR3 DNA: TGTGCCGTTCAGGAACCGACTAGCGGGGGGGCAAATACGCAGTATTTT; CDR3 protein: CAVQEPTSGGANTQYF
J gene: TRBJ2-3; clone size: few; D gene: TRBD1; V gene: TRBV5-4; CDR3 DNA: TGTGCCAGCAGCTTCGGGCAGGGGGAAACAGATACGCAGTATTTT; CDR3 protein: CASSFGQGETDTQYF
J gene: TRBJ2-3; clone size: few; D gene: -; V gene: TRBV5-6; CDR3 DNA: TGTGCCAGCAGCTTGCGGCAGGGCACAGATACGCAGTATTTT; CDR3 protein: CASSLRQGTDTQYF
J gene: TRBJ2-5; clone size: -; D gene: -; V gene: TRBV9; CDR3 DNA: TGTGCCAGCAGCGTAGGCACGGGGGAGCAAGAGACCCAGTACTTC; CDR3 protein: CASSVGTGEQETQYF
J gene: TRBJ1-1; clone size: few; D gene: -; V gene: TRBV5-1; CDR3 DNA: TGCGCCAGCAGCTCCCCGGCAGCCCACACTGAAGCTTTCTTT; CDR3 protein: CASSSPAAHTEAFF
J gene: TRBJ2-5; clone size: -; D gene: -; V gene: TRBV5-6; CDR3 DNA: TGTGCCAGCAGCATGGTCGGGGAGACCCAGTACTTC; CDR3 protein: CASSMVGETQYF
J gene: TRBJ2-3; clone size: -; D gene: -; V gene: TRBV25-1; CDR3 DNA: TGTGCCAGCAGTGGGGGGGGGCACACAGATACGCAGTATTTT; CDR3 protein: CASSGGGHTDTQYF
J gene: TRBJ2-4; clone size: many; D gene: -; V gene: TRBV5-1; CDR3 DNA: TGCGCCAGCAGCTGGGGACCCTCGGGGCAAAGCAAAAACATTCAGTACTTC; CDR3 protein: CASSWGPSGQSKNIQYF
J gene: TRBJ2-2; clone size: few; D gene: TRBD2; V gene: TRBV12-3/TRBV12-4; CDR3 DNA: TGTGCCAGCAACCTCTGGGGACTAGCGGGGTACGGCGGGGAGCTGTTTTTT; CDR3 protein: CASNLWGLAGYGGELFF
J gene: TRBJ2-3; clone size: few; D gene: TRBD2; V gene: TRBV20-1; CDR3 DNA: TGCAGTGCTAGATTACCCCAAGGGCGGGGGGCTAGCACAGATACGCAGTATTTT; CDR3 protein: CSARLPQGRGASTDTQYF
J gene: TRBJ2-5; clone size: many; D gene: -; V gene: TRBV9; CDR3 DNA: TGTGCCAGCAGCTTTGGGACTCCCAAAGAGACCCAGTACTTC; CDR3 protein: CASSFGTPKETQYF
J gene: TRBJ2-3; clone size: -; D gene: TRBD2; V gene: TRBV4-1; CDR3 DNA: TGCGCCAGCAGCCCCGGCTCGCGGGGGGGTCCCGATACGCAGTATTTT; CDR3 protein: CASSPGSRGGPDTQYF
J gene: TRBJ2-7; clone size: few; D gene: TRBD1; V gene: TRBV5-1; CDR3 DNA: TGCGCCAGCAGCTTGGGGGACAGGCACCCGGACGAGCAGTACTTC; CDR3 protein: CASSLGDRHPDEQYF
J gene: TRBJ1-2; clone size: few; D gene: -; V gene: TRBV5-5; CDR3 DNA: TGTGCCAGCAGCTTGGTCGGAGGGGAAGTGAGGGGCTACACCTTC; CDR3 protein: CASSLVGGEVRGYTF
J gene: TRBJ1-1; clone size: few; D gene: -; V gene: TRBV4-1; CDR3 DNA: TGCGCCAGCAGCCAAGGTTGGGGTCCAGTGGGGACTGAAGCTTTCTTT; CDR3 protein: CASSQGWGPVGTEAFF
J gene: TRBJ1-1; clone size: few; D gene: -; V gene: TRBV29-1; CDR3 DNA: TGCAGCGTTGATGACACTGAAGCTTTCTTT; CDR3 protein: CSVDDTEAFF
J gene: TRBJ1-5; clone size: -; D gene: -; V gene: TRBV6-4; CDR3 DNA: TGTGCCAGCAGTGACTCGTACAGGGCGAGCAATCAGCCCCAGCATTTT; CDR3 protein: CASSDSYRASNQPQHF
J gene: TRBJ2-7; clone size: -; D gene: TRBD2; V gene: TRBV12-3/TRBV12-4; CDR3 DNA: TGTGCCAGCAGTACTAGCGGGGACTCCTACGAGCAGTACTTC; CDR3 protein: CASSTSGDSYEQYF
J gene: TRBJ2-3; clone size: few; D gene: -; V gene: TRBV2; CDR3 DNA: TGTGCCAGCAGTGAAGCGACGTCGGGGGATACGCAGTATTTT; CDR3 protein: CASSEATSGDTQYF
J gene: TRBJ1-5; clone size: few; D gene: -; V gene: TRBV24-1; CDR3 DNA: TGTGCCACGGGGGGTAGCAATCAGCCCCAGCATTTT; CDR3 protein: CATGGSNQPQHF
J gene: TRBJ2-7; clone size: few; D gene: -; V gene: TRBV5-1; CDR3 DNA: TGCGCCAGCAGCTTCAGCTTCGGCTACGAGCAGTACTTC; CDR3 protein: CASSFSFGYEQYF
J gene: TRBJ1-1; clone size: -; D gene: -; V gene: TRBV7-3; CDR3 DNA: TGTGCCAGCAGCCCGAGGGGGGCAGGGTCTGGATACACTGAAGCTTTCTTT; CDR3 protein: CASSPRGAGSGYTEAFF
J gene: TRBJ2-1; clone size: many; D gene: TRBD2; V gene: TRBV7-8; CDR3 DNA: TGTGCCTCCCGGGGACTAGCGGGGGCCAATGAGCAGTTCTTC; CDR3 protein: CASRGLAGANEQFF
J gene: TRBJ1-5; clone size: -; D gene: -; V gene: TRBV18; CDR3 DNA: TGTGCCAGCTCACCATGGCAGGGCAATCAGCCCCAGCATTTT; CDR3 protein: CASSPWQGNQPQHF
J gene: TRBJ2-2; clone size: few; D gene: -; V gene: TRBV5-6; CDR3 DNA: TGTGCCAGCAGGCCTCGCGGGAAGAACACCGGGGAGCTGTTTTTT; CDR3 protein: CASRPRGKNTGELFF
J gene: TRBJ2-5; clone size: -; D gene: -; V gene: TRBV12-3/TRBV12-4; CDR3 DNA: TGTGCCAGCACCCTCGAGTTAGGGTGGGAGACCCAGTACTTC; CDR3 protein: CASTLELGWETQYF
J gene: TRBJ2-2; clone size: few; D gene: -; V gene: TRBV28; CDR3 DNA: TGTGCCAGCAGTCCCGGAATGACGAACACCGGGGAGCTGTTTTTT; CDR3 protein: CASSPGMTNTGELFF
J gene: TRBJ2-7; clone size: few; D gene: -; V gene: TRBV30; CDR3 DNA: TGTGCCTGGAGTGGGGACGTCCTCTACGAGCAGTACTTC; CDR3 protein: CAWSGDVLYEQYF
J gene: TRBJ2-2; clone size: -; D gene: -; V gene: TRBV7-2; CDR3 DNA: TGTGCCAGCAGCTTTCAGGCCTCGAACACCGGGGAGCTGTTTTTT; CDR3 protein: CASSFQASNTGELFF
J gene: TRBJ1-1; clone size: -; D gene: -; V gene: TRBV7-2; CDR3 DNA: TGTGCCAGCAGCTTACTTGGGGAGAACACTGAAGCTTTCTTT; CDR3 protein: CASSLLGENTEAFF
J gene: TRBJ1-5; clone size: -; D gene: -; V gene: TRBV9; CDR3 DNA: TGTGCCAGCAGCGTAGCTGGAACCAGCAATCAGCCCCAGCATTTT; CDR3 protein: CASSVAGTSNQPQHF
J gene: TRBJ1-5; clone size: -; D gene: -; V gene: TRBV13; CDR3 DNA: TGTGCCAGCAGTCCGGGTAGGGGTTTCAATCAGCCCCAGCATTTT; CDR3 protein: CASSPGRGFNQPQHF
J gene: TRBJ2-3; clone size: -; D gene: TRBD2; V gene: TRBV7-2; CDR3 DNA: TGTGCCAGCAGCTTTGCGGGGGTGGATACGCAGTATTTT; CDR3 protein: CASSFAGVDTQYF
J gene: TRBJ2-5; clone size: few; D gene: -; V gene: TRBV5-1; CDR3 DNA: TGCGCCAGCAGCCTCTTCGAGTGGGTCCAAGAGACCCAGTACTTC; CDR3 protein: CASSLFEWVQETQYF
J gene: TRBJ1-1; clone size: few; D gene: -; V gene: TRBV13; CDR3 DNA: TGTGCCAGCAGCTTAGTGGGACAGAACACTGAAGCTTTCTTT; CDR3 protein: CASSLVGQNTEAFF
J gene: TRBJ2-5; clone size: -; D gene: -; V gene: TRBV6-1; CDR3 DNA: TGTGCCAGCAGTGAAAATTGGCGGGGCCAGACCCAGTACTTC; CDR3 protein: CASSENWRGQTQYF
J gene: TRBJ2-7; clone size: few; D gene: -; V gene: TRBV18; CDR3 DNA: TGTGCCAGCTCACCAACCGCTGCGGACGAGCAGTACTTC; CDR3 protein: CASSPTAADEQYF
J gene: TRBJ1-2; clone size: few; D gene: -; V gene: TRBV29-1; CDR3 DNA: TGCAGCGTTGGAGACTGGGCTGGCTACACCTTC; CDR3 protein: CSVGDWAGYTF
J gene: TRBJ2-7; clone size: -; D gene: TRBD1; V gene: TRBV6-5; CDR3 DNA: TGTGCCAGCAGAAGGACAGGGGCCCAGGGCTACGAGCAGTACTTC; CDR3 protein: CASRRTGAQGYEQYF
J gene: TRBJ2-5; clone size: few; D gene: TRBD2; V gene: TRBV7-2; CDR3 DNA: TGTGCCAGCAGCTTAACGGCGGGGGGAGCGGAGACCCAGTACTTC; CDR3 protein: CASSLTAGGAETQYF
J gene: TRBJ2-5; clone size: few; D gene: -; V gene: TRBV7-9; CDR3 DNA: TGTGCCAGCAGCTTAGCGGGGACTCCGGGGGAGACCCAGTACTTC; CDR3 protein: CASSLAGTPGETQYF
J gene: TRBJ2-3; clone size: few; D gene: -; V gene: TRBV29-1; CDR3 DNA: TGCAGCGTTGTGAAGGGGGGCACAGATACGCAGTATTTT; CDR3 protein: CSVVKGGTDTQYF
J gene: TRBJ1-2; clone size: -; D gene: -; V gene: TRBV10-1; CDR3 DNA: TGCGCCAGCAGCCCCAGGACAGACGGTGGCTACACCTTC; CDR3 protein: CASSPRTDGGYTF
J gene: TRBJ2-3; clone size: few; D gene: -; V gene: TRBV21-1; CDR3 DNA: TGTGCCAGCAGCAAGACTAGCGGGGGGGCCGGGGTGAGACCAAGCACAGATACGCAGTATTTT; CDR3 protein: CASSKTSGGAGVRPSTDTQYF
J gene: TRBJ1-5; clone size: once; D gene: -; V gene: TRBV20-1; CDR3 DNA: TGCAGTGCTAGAGATAGGTGGCAGATTAATCAGCCCCAGCATTTT; CDR3 protein: CSARDRWQINQPQHF
J gene: TRBJ1-5; clone size: -; D gene: -; V gene: TRBV7-6; CDR3 DNA: TGTGCCAGCAGTTCTAGCAGGGACGGGAATCAGCCCCAGCATTTT; CDR3 protein: CASSSSRDGNQPQHF
J gene: TRBJ1-6; clone size: few; D gene: -; V gene: TRBV18; CDR3 DNA: TGTGCCAGCTCACCACAGGGGCTAGATTCACCCCTCCACTTT; CDR3 protein: CASSPQGLDSPLHF
J gene: TRBJ2-3; clone size: -; D gene: TRBD1; V gene: TRBV7-8; CDR3 DNA: TGTGCCAGCAACTCTCTCGGATGGGACAGGGACCTAGCAGATACGCAGTATTTT; CDR3 protein: CASNSLGWDRDLADTQYF
J gene: TRBJ2-7; clone size: -; D gene: TRBD2; V gene: TRBV5-1; CDR3 DNA: TGCGCCAGCAGCCCCCCGACTAGCGGGGGATACGAGCAGTACTTC; CDR3 protein: CASSPPTSGGYEQYF
J gene: TRBJ2-5; clone size: -; D gene: -; V gene: TRBV27; CDR3 DNA: TGTGCCAGCAGTTCTCGATTCGGGACCCAGTACTTC; CDR3 protein: CASSSRFGTQYF
J gene: TRBJ1-5; clone size: -; D gene: TRBD1; V gene: TRBV20-1; CDR3 DNA: TGCAGTGCTAGATCTCAAGGACAGGGCGCTCAGCCCCAGCATTTT; CDR3 protein: CSARSQGQGAQPQHF
J gene: TRBJ2-3; clone size: -; D gene: -; V gene: TRBV7-2; CDR3 DNA: TGTGCCAGTAAAAGTGGGGCGGATACGCAGTATTTT; CDR3 protein: CASKSGADTQYF